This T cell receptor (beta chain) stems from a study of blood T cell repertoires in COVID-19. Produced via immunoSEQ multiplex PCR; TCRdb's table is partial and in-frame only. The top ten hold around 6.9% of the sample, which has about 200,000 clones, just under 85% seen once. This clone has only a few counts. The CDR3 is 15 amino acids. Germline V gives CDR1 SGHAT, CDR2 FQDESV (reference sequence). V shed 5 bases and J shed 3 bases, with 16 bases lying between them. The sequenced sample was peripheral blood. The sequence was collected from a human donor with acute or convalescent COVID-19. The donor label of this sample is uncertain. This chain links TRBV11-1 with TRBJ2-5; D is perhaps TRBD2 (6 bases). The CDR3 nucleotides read TGTGCCAGCAGCCCCTCAAGAGGCGGGAAAGAGACCCAGTACTTC. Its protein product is CASSPSRGGKETQYF. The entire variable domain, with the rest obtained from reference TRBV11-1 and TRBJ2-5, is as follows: EAEVAQSPRYKITEKSQAVAFWCDPISGHATLYWYRQILGQGPELLVQFQDESVVDDSQLPKDRFSAERLKGVDSTLKIQPAELGDSAMYLCASSPSRGGKETQYFGPGTRLLVL.